The clone carrying this TCR beta chain was detected only a few times. The antigen is unknown. This entry is derived from a study of post-analysis software for immune sequencing data. Study background: There were relapsing-remitting, secondary progressive and progressive-relapsing multiple sclerosis among the disease courses included.

Included in the TCR beta cDNA libraries were unique molecular identifiers. TCRdb recomputed calls from the PCR reads with MiXCR, one row per CDR3 protein. Of hundreds of thousands of distinct CDR3 sequences listed, roughly 46% are singletons. General study results and limits: There was significantly lower normalized Chao1 diversity in multiple sclerosis patients than in controls. When the samples were clustered directly with F measure, those that had been prepared in the same batch showed strong co-clustering.

This sequence originates from a girl aged 5-17 years with multiple sclerosis. Sequenced input: blood.

The CDR3 here is CSAASLAAGGGNEQFF. The CDR3 DNA follows: TGCAGTGCCGCTAGTCTTGCGGCGGGAGGCGGGAATGAGCAGTTCTTC. The chain couples TRBV20-1 to TRBJ2-1; the match to TRBD2 covers 8 bases. The germline gives CDR1 DFQATT, CDR2 SNEGSKA (reference sequence). The ends lost 6 bases at V and 7 bases at J; junction bases unmatched: 17. This CDR3 spans 16 amino acids.